Listed below are T cell receptor beta chains from one sample, sequenced in a study of regulatory T cells in long-lasting Graves disease. TCRdb used MiXCR to reprocess the multiplex PCR reads, holding one entry per CDR3 protein. The sample yields roughly 300,000 distinct CDR3 sequences, about 20% seen once. The sequences come from peripheral blood mononuclear cells (PBMCs), collected when the disease was refractory, from a patient treated with antithyroid drugs. The source of these receptors is a female donor with Graves disease. The CDR3 runs from the conserved cysteine through the conserved F or W. The order of the fields is D gene, J gene, V gene, clone size, CDR3 protein, CDR3 DNA. The D gene is left open where the match is weak. Clone size is not always given. Where it is, it says once, few, many or a class for expanded clones.

D: TRBD1; J: TRBJ1-5; V: TRBV24-1; size: NA; CDR3: CATSDSRGINQPQHF; DNA: TGTGCCACCAGTGATTCCAGGGGGATCAATCAGCCCCAGCATTTT
D: TRBD2; J: TRBJ2-7; V: TRBV6-2/TRBV6-3; size: many; CDR3: CASSHEGQLAGDSYEQYF; DNA: TGTGCCAGCAGTCACGAAGGACAGCTAGCGGGGGACTCCTACGAGCAGTACTTC
D: TRBD1; J: TRBJ2-7; V: TRBV7-3; size: few; CDR3: CASSISTGVDSYEQYF; DNA: TGTGCCAGCAGCATATCTACAGGGGTAGACTCCTACGAGCAGTACTTC
D: NA; J: TRBJ2-7; V: TRBV18; size: NA; CDR3: CASSPRRATYEQYF; DNA: TGTGCCAGCTCACCACGTCGTGCCACCTACGAGCAGTACTTC
D: NA; J: TRBJ2-7; V: TRBV5-1; size: NA; CDR3: CASSWDTPSYEQYF; DNA: TGCGCCAGCAGCTGGGACACTCCTTCCTACGAGCAGTACTTC
D: NA; J: TRBJ1-5; V: TRBV20-1; size: NA; CDR3: CSARDAQGVNNQPQHF; DNA: TGCAGTGCTAGAGATGCCCAGGGTGTAAACAATCAGCCCCAGCATTTT
D: TRBD1; J: TRBJ1-1; V: TRBV29-1; size: many; CDR3: CSVGGGQGMNTEAFF; DNA: TGCAGCGTTGGGGGGGGACAGGGGATGAACACTGAAGCTTTCTTT
D: NA; J: TRBJ1-1; V: TRBV6-1; size: many; CDR3: CASWTPWRYRAEAFF; DNA: TGTGCCAGCTGGACCCCATGGAGATACCGGGCTGAAGCTTTCTTT
D: TRBD1; J: TRBJ2-1; V: TRBV19; size: NA; CDR3: CASSILTGGSEQFF; DNA: TGTGCCAGTAGTATCTTAACAGGGGGCAGCGAGCAGTTCTTC
D: NA; J: TRBJ1-5; V: TRBV7-2; size: few; CDR3: CASRSRGVGQPQHF; DNA: TGTGCCAGCAGGTCGAGAGGGGTGGGTCAGCCCCAGCATTTT
D: NA; J: TRBJ2-1; V: TRBV27; size: NA; CDR3: CASRVLGVPGGEQFF; DNA: TGTGCCAGCAGGGTTTTGGGGGTCCCCGGGGGTGAGCAGTTCTTC
D: NA; J: TRBJ1-4; V: TRBV12-3/TRBV12-4; size: few; CDR3: CASSRQVNEKLFF; DNA: TGTGCCAGCAGTCGACAGGTTAATGAAAAACTGTTTTTT
D: TRBD1; J: TRBJ1-5; V: TRBV20-1; size: few; CDR3: CSARTGYSNQPQHF; DNA: TGCAGTGCACGGACAGGGTATAGCAATCAGCCCCAGCATTTT
D: NA; J: TRBJ2-5; V: TRBV12-3/TRBV12-4; size: many; CDR3: CASNGDGETQYF; DNA: TGTGCCAGCAACGGGGACGGGGAGACCCAGTACTTC
D: TRBD1; J: TRBJ1-1; V: TRBV11-2; size: many; CDR3: CASSFYRVGDRATNTEAFF; DNA: TGTGCCAGCAGCTTTTATCGAGTTGGGGACAGGGCGACGAACACTGAAGCTTTCTTT
D: NA; J: TRBJ1-2; V: TRBV3-1; size: NA; CDR3: CASSQVARGGYTF; DNA: TGTGCCAGCAGCCAAGTAGCGCGGGGGGGCTACACCTTC
D: NA; J: TRBJ1-6; V: TRBV7-9; size: few; CDR3: CASSLNSAPLHF; DNA: TGTGCCAGCAGCTTGAACAGTGCACCCCTCCACTTT
D: NA; J: TRBJ2-7; V: TRBV6-1; size: many; CDR3: CASSGSAGEQYF; DNA: TGTGCCAGCAGTGGCTCCGCGGGCGAGCAGTACTTC
D: NA; J: TRBJ1-2; V: TRBV9; size: few; CDR3: CASSVAAGPDGYTF; DNA: TGTGCCAGCAGCGTAGCCGCAGGGCCGGATGGCTACACCTTC
D: TRBD1; J: TRBJ1-2; V: TRBV20-1; size: few; CDR3: CSARNTTGKNYGYTF; DNA: TGCAGTGCTAGAAACACGACAGGGAAAAACTATGGCTACACCTTC
D: TRBD2; J: TRBJ2-7; V: TRBV2; size: many; CDR3: CASSKRDYEQYF; DNA: TGTGCCAGCAGTAAGCGGGACTACGAGCAGTACTTC
D: TRBD2; J: TRBJ2-1; V: TRBV28; size: NA; CDR3: CASSAPSGRNDEQFF; DNA: TGTGCCAGCAGTGCGCCTAGCGGGAGGAACGATGAGCAGTTCTTC
D: TRBD1; J: TRBJ1-3; V: TRBV10-3; size: many; CDR3: CAIRKTHDRGLSGNTIYF; DNA: TGTGCCATCAGGAAAACGCACGACAGGGGCCTCTCTGGAAACACCATATATTTT